Listed here is a single TCR beta chain. This record comes from a study of blood T cell repertoires in COVID-19. Method: immunoSEQ multiplex PCR; TCRdb's copy keeps in-frame clones and lacks some. The sample contains more than 150,000 clones, 84% of which appear only once. The sample comprised peripheral blood. This clonotype was sampled from a human donor in a cohort sampled during active COVID-19.

The CDR3 reads CASSYQTGSRVSTEAFF. The CDR3 DNA reads TGCGCCAGCAGCTACCAGACAGGGTCTCGCGTGAGCACTGAAGCTTTCTTT. The chain is built from TRBV4-1 and TRBJ1-1; 7 bases agree with TRBD1. V lost 5 bases, J lost 4 bases, and 16 bases stayed unmatched. The germline V gene encodes CDR1 MGHRA and CDR2 YSYEKL. The CDR3 contains 17 residues.